The 21 T cell receptor beta chains below were found in one sample sequenced in a study of T cell repertoires in cytomegalovirus infection. Via MiXCR, TCRdb re-called the reads, giving one row per CDR3 protein. Of fewer than 1,000,000 distinct CDR3 sequences listed, around 30% were seen once; the top ten hold around 15%. Antigens for these TCRs are unknown. Sequencing used cultured CD8+ T cells from PBMCs, obtained from culture after CMV antigen stimulation. The receptor source for this set is a human donor in good health (CMV status not recorded). Some clones in this sample may be carry-over from other donors' samples.

This clonotype was counted at least ten times. This chain links TRBV7-2 with TRBJ2-1; D gene unclear. The germline V gene encodes CDR1 SGHTA and CDR2 FQGNSA. V lost 3 bases to trimming and J lost 7 bases, with 10 bases between them. The CDR3 totals 13 residues. The CDR3 nucleotides read TGTGCCAGCAGCTTTGGCCCCCTGAATGAGCAGTTCTTC. The encoded protein is CASSFGPLNEQFF.

This clonotype was recorded at least ten times. The chain is built from TRBV7-9 and TRBJ2-7; the match to TRBD2 covers 11 bases. The V gene end was trimmed by 3 bases and the J gene end by 2 bases; junction bases not matched to a gene: 3. CDR1 is SEHNR and CDR2 is FQNEAQ in the germline V gene (reference sequence). CDR3 length: 15 residues. CDR3 nucleotides: TGTGCCAGCAGCTTCACTAGCGGGGGAACCTACGAGCAGTACTTC. Its protein is CASSFTSGGTYEQYF.

This clonotype appeared a few times. This sequence joins TRBV6-5 and TRBJ1-1; D is uncertain. Trimming stripped 4 bases from V and 2 bases from J, with 11 bases between. This CDR3 spans 14 amino acids. The V gene's germline CDR1 is MNHEY and CDR2 SVGAGI. The CDR3 coding sequence is TGTGCCAGCAGTTCGGAACGTTACAACACTGAAGCTTTCTTT. This codes for CASSSERYNTEAFF.

The chain recombines TRBV6-5 with TRBJ2-2; TRBD1 aligns across 7 bases. The V and J ends lost 5 bases and 4 bases, in that order; junction bases with no gene match: 4. Germline V gene data show CDR1 as MNHEY and CDR2 as SVGAGI. This CDR3 spans 14 amino acids. The CDR3 nucleotides are TGTGCCAGCAGTACCGCAGGGGGCACCGGGGAGCTGTTTTTT. Translated, it gives CASSTAGGTGELFF.

This clonotype was recorded many times. The chain has TRBV6-5 and TRBJ1-1, with TRBD1 matching 7 bases. Germline V gives CDR1 MNHEY, CDR2 SVGAGI. The trim removed 5 bases at V and 4 bases at J, leaving 10 bases unmatched. The CDR3 extends over 15 amino acids. The CDR3 bases are TGTGCCAGCAGTCTATCAAGACAGGGAATCACTGAAGCTTTCTTT. Translation gives CASSLSRQGITEAFF.

In this sample, this clonotype turned up a few times. The chain joins TRBV7-9 to TRBJ2-1; TRBD1 aligns across 9 bases. From germline, CDR1 is SEHNR and CDR2 FQNEAQ (reference sequence). CDR3 size: 17 residues. V lost 4 bases and J lost 9; bases outside the gene matches: 16. DNA of the CDR3: TGTGCCAGCAGCTCCCCCGGATGGACCGGGACAGGGAGTGAGCAGTTCTTC. This gives the protein CASSSPGWTGTGSEQFF.

V and J are TRBV10-3 and TRBJ2-6; unclear D gene. CDR3 length: 15 amino acids. Trimming took 3 bases from V and 6 from J, leaving 12 bases between them. The germline V gene encodes CDR1 ENHRY and CDR2 SYGVKD. CDR3 residues: CAISDPIGSANVLTF. For the CDR3, the DNA is TGTGCCATCAGTGATCCGATCGGCTCGGCCAACGTCCTGACTTTC.

V is TRBV6-6 and J is TRBJ1-4; the D gene is possibly TRBD1 (5 bases). V lost 5 bases and J lost 6, with 16 bases in between. Germline V gene lookup returns CDR1 MNHNY and CDR2 SVGAGI (reference sequence). The CDR3 length is 15 residues. CDR3 residues: CASSGRAGMDEKLFF. The CDR3 coding sequence is TGTGCCAGCAGTGGCCGCGCAGGGATGGATGAAAAACTGTTTTTT.

This clonotype came up a few times. This chain joins TRBV7-8 and TRBJ1-3; D is unresolved. This CDR3 is built from 15 residues. Trimming stripped 2 bases from V and 0 bases from J, with 8 bases between. Germline CDR1 is SGHVS and CDR2 is FQNEAQ. The CDR3: CASSLFSSSGNTIYF. For the CDR3, the DNA is TGTGCCAGCAGCTTATTTTCAAGCTCTGGAAACACCATATATTTT.

This clonotype has a handful of counts. The chain uses TRBV19 and TRBJ1-1; unclear D gene. The CDR3 is made up of 12 amino acids. Germline CDR1 LNHDA, CDR2 SQIVND (reference sequence). Trimming shortened V by 2 bases and J by 7 bases, and 8 bases separated the two germline ends. CDR3 bases: TGTGCCAGTAGTATAAATGGAAATGAAGCTTTCTTT. Protein sequence: CASSINGNEAFF.

To note about this clonotype: A much larger clonotype is one base distant, so this may be a read error. This sequence joins TRBV7-6 and TRBJ1-2, with a possible D match to TRBD1 (5 bases). The ends were cut back, 0 bases at V and 0 bases at J, with 11 bases in the middle. Germline V CDR1 and CDR2: SGHVS, FNYEAQ. The CDR3 is 16 amino acids. In nucleotides, the CDR3 is TGTGCCAGCAGCTTAGCCCAGGACATCTCTAACTATGGCTACACCTTC. Its translation is CASSLAQDISNYGYTF.

The chain uses TRBV27 and TRBJ2-7; 13 nucleotides agree with TRBD2. J was trimmed by 1 base and V by 6 bases; bases with no gene match: 18. The germline gives CDR1 MNHEY, CDR2 SMNVEV (reference sequence). The length of the CDR3 is 20 residues. CDR3 DNA sequence: TGTGCCAGCAGCAAAAACCCCATGACTAGCGGGGGGCCCGCGTCCTACGAGCAGTACGTC. Translating gives CASSKNPMTSGGPASYEQYV.

This clonotype was observed at least ten times. The chain carries TRBV27 and TRBJ1-1; 7 bases align to TRBD1. This CDR3 has 13 amino acids. Trimming at V came to 2 bases and at J to 7 bases, leaving 4 bases not matched to a gene. Germline values: CDR1 MNHEY, CDR2 SMNVEV (reference sequence). CDR3 protein: CASSLRGRDEAFF. CDR3 nucleotide sequence: TGTGCCAGCAGTTTAAGGGGGCGCGATGAAGCTTTCTTT.

The chain links TRBV15 to TRBJ1-3; D not resolved. This CDR3 is 15 amino acids long. Deletions cut 8 bases from V and 0 bases from J, with 14 bases between. The V gene's germline CDR1 is LNHNV and CDR2 YYDKDF (reference sequence). In DNA form, the CDR3 reads TGTGCCACCCGCCCGGGTTCGGTCTCTGGAAACACCATATATTTT. Amino acid sequence: CATRPGSVSGNTIYF.

This chain joins TRBV5-1 and TRBJ1-2; D might be TRBD1 (5 bases). Germline assignment: CDR1 SGHRS and CDR2 YFSETQ. V was shortened by 0 bases and J by 6 bases, with 27 bases between the two germline ends. The CDR3 contains 19 residues. CDR3 coding DNA: TGCGCCAGCAGCTTGGGGGACCCAGGGTTCTCCCCTACCTCAAATGGCTACACCTTC. Amino acid sequence: CASSLGDPGFSPTSNGYTF.

At least ten counts were recorded for this clonotype. The genes are TRBV7-2 and TRBJ2-4, with 14 bases aligning to TRBD2. Germline assignment: CDR1 SGHTA and CDR2 FQGNSA. The CDR3 consists of 16 residues. V was clipped by 6 bases and J by 4 bases; unmatched bases: 5. The CDR3 loop is CASRVTSGGAKNIQYF. The CDR3 DNA follows: TGTGCCAGCAGGGTGACTAGCGGGGGGGCGAAAAACATTCAGTACTTC.

In this sample, this clonotype turned up a few times. V and J are TRBV7-9 and TRBJ2-5, with TRBD2 identical over 11 bases. The V gene's germline CDR1 is SEHNR and CDR2 FQNEAQ (reference sequence). V lost 4 bases to trimming and J lost 5 bases; unmatched junction nucleotides: 9. CDR3 length: 16 residues. This chain's CDR3 is CASSSLLAGGPETQYF. DNA for the CDR3: TGTGCCAGCAGCTCCCTCTTAGCGGGGGGGCCGGAGACCCAGTACTTC.

Many counts were recorded for this clonotype. The V and J genes are TRBV4-1 and TRBJ1-1, with 8 nucleotides matching TRBD1. V shed 4 bases, J shed 0 bases, and the junction held 4 bases outside the gene matches. Germline CDR1 reads MGHRA; CDR2 reads YSYEKL. The CDR3 sequence is 15 residues long. The CDR3 bases are TGCGCCAGCAGCCCGAGACAGGGGATGAACACTGAAGCTTTCTTT. Translated, it gives CASSPRQGMNTEAFF.

The gene calls are TRBV18 and TRBJ1-1; a possible D gene is TRBD1 (6 bases). Germline CDR1 reads KGHSH; CDR2 reads LQKENI. V was trimmed by 4 bases and J by 1 base, leaving 16 bases between them. This CDR3 comprises 16 residues. The CDR3 sequence is CASSLPSRGANTEAFF. CDR3 bases: TGTGCCAGCTCACTTCCCAGTAGGGGGGCGAACACTGAAGCTTTCTTT.

The gene calls are TRBV7-2 and TRBJ1-1; unclear D gene. Looked up from germline, CDR1 is SGHTA and CDR2 is FQGNSA. This CDR3 comprises 16 residues. Trimming took 6 bases from V and 4 from J, leaving 21 bases between them. The CDR3 loop is CASRTPAAVLSTEAFF. The CDR3 DNA is TGTGCCAGCAGGACCCCTGCGGCGGTACTGAGCACTGAAGCTTTCTTT.

The CDR3 spells CASSIGDRHGYTF. CDR3 nucleotides: TGTGCCAGTAGTATTGGGGACCGCCATGGCTACACCTTC. J is TRBJ1-2 and V is TRBV19; perhaps TRBD1 as D (5 bases). From germline, CDR1 is LNHDA and CDR2 SQIVND (reference sequence). Trimming took off 3 bases at V and 6 bases at J, with 11 bases between the two ends. This CDR3 contains 13 residues.